Presented here are 29 T cell receptor beta chains from one specimen sequenced in a study of metastatic and nonmetastatic thyroid tumors. TCRdb reprocessed the PCR reads via MiXCR. Of over 15,000 clones listed, about 24% are singletons. Before thyroid surgery, none of the patients had received any treatment. Sequenced material: tumor tissue. These receptors were collected from a male donor with papillary thyroid cancer or a benign thyroid nodule (not recorded which). Some clones in this sample may be carry-over from other donors' samples.

This clone qualifies as medium-sized. The gene calls are TRBV6-4 and TRBJ2-3, with D perhaps TRBD1 or TRBD2 (5 bases each). From germline, CDR1 is MRHNA and CDR2 SNTAGT. The CDR3 spans 19 residues. Between the trimmed V and J ends, which lost 5 bases and 2 bases, there was a span of 26 bases. CDR3 region: CASSPVGRAHYLSTDTQYF. The CDR3 nucleotides read TGTGCCAGCAGTCCCGTGGGACGAGCCCACTATTTGTCCACAGATACGCAGTATTTT.

This clone has ten or more counts. The chain links TRBV6-1 to TRBJ2-2; D perhaps matches TRBD1 (5 bases). Germline V gives CDR1 MNHNS, CDR2 SASEGT. Between the trimmed V and J ends, which lost 8 bases and 2 bases, there was a span of 15 bases. This CDR3 has 15 residues. The CDR3 sequence: CASGRLRENTGELFF. The CDR3 DNA reads TGTGCCAGCGGTCGCCTCAGGGAAAACACCGGGGAGCTGTTTTTT.

This clone came up many times. The chain has TRBV11-2 and TRBJ2-2; 8 nucleotides match TRBD1. V lost 3 bases, J lost 2 bases, and 5 bases stayed unmatched. Germline V CDR1 and CDR2: SGHAT, FQNNGV. The CDR3 sequence is 16 residues long. The CDR3 sequence is CASSFHGQGNTGELFF. CDR3 DNA sequence: TGTGCCAGCAGCTTCCACGGACAGGGTAACACCGGGGAGCTGTTTTTT. The full variable domain, rest sourced from reference TRBV11-2 and TRBJ2-2, is EAGVAQSPRYKIIEKRQSVAFWCNPISGHATLYWYQQILGQGPKLLIQFQNNGVVDDSQLPKDRFSAERLKGVDSTLKIQPAKLEDSAVYLCASSFHGQGNTGELFFGEGSRLTVL.

The genes are TRBV20-1 and TRBJ2-7; 10 bases line up with TRBD1. Germline CDR1 reads DFQATT; CDR2 reads SNEGSKA (reference sequence). Trimming cost V 6 bases and J 6 bases; bases outside gene matches: 8. The CDR3 is made up of 13 amino acids. The CDR3 DNA reads TGCAGTGCAAATCGACAGGGGGCTCGCGAGCAGTACTTC. It encodes CSANRQGAREQYF.

The chain uses TRBV20-1 and TRBJ2-3, with a possible D match to TRBD2 (6 bases). The length of the CDR3 is 14 residues. The germline gives CDR1 DFQATT, CDR2 SNEGSKA (reference sequence). V shed 5 bases and J shed 3 bases, with 15 bases lying between them. The CDR3 spells CSAPGSAGTDTQYF. The DNA of the CDR3 is TGCAGTGCTCCCGGGAGCGCGGGAACAGATACGCAGTATTTT.

By share, this clone ranks as medium-sized. The V gene is TRBV12-3 or TRBV12-4, the J gene TRBJ2-3, with D tentatively TRBD2 (5 bases). Trimming took off 6 bases at V and 0 bases at J, with 16 bases between the two ends. The CDR3 spans 16 residues. CDR3 protein: CASSPRVIYSTDTQYF. CDR3 DNA sequence: TGTGCCAGCAGCCCGAGGGTCATTTATAGCACAGATACGCAGTATTTT.

This clone is termed medium-sized. The chain combines TRBV7-8 with TRBJ2-7, with D tentatively TRBD2 (6 bases). Germline CDR1 is SGHVS and CDR2 is FQNEAQ. The CDR3 runs 12 residues. V was pared by 6 bases and J by 3 bases, with 9 bases between. CDR3 residues: CASRGGNYEQYF. DNA of the CDR3: TGTGCCAGCAGGGGGGGAAACTACGAGCAGTACTTC.

With regard to this clone: A read error is likely, as this CDR3 ends without the conserved phenylalanine or tryptophan. V and J are TRBV12-3 or TRBV12-4 and TRBJ2-3; 7 bases line up with TRBD2. The V segment lost 6 bases and the J segment 4 bases; nucleotides outside the gene matches: 10. This CDR3 has 15 residues. DNA for the CDR3: TGTGCCAGCAGACAAGCGGGACCGTCCGCAGATACGCAGTATCTT. Its protein product is CASRQAGPSADTQYL.

This clone was seen a single time. Just one base apart from a much larger clone, this may be a read error. Other DNA variants within this sample encode the same CDR3. The chain couples TRBV3-1 to TRBJ2-5, with no clear D. The CDR3 is 15 amino acids. Trimming stripped 3 bases from V and 4 bases from J, with 15 bases between. The germline V gene has CDR1 LGHDT and CDR2 YNNKEL (reference sequence). The CDR3 is CASSQTLGVAETQYF. The CDR3 bases are TGTGCCAGCAGCCAGACCTTAGGCGTAGCAGAGACCCAGTACTTC.

The chain is built from TRBV7-6 and TRBJ1-3; tentative D call: TRBD1 (5 bases). The germline gives CDR1 SGHVS, CDR2 FNYEAQ. V shed 1 base and J shed 0 bases, with 16 bases lying between them. CDR3 size: 18 residues. In nucleotides, the CDR3 is TGTGCCAGCAGCTTAGGGGGGGTTCGGCGCTTCTCTGGAAACACCATATATTTT. This translates into CASSLGGVRRFSGNTIYF. Full variable domain (outside the CDR3, taken from reference TRBV7-6 and TRBJ1-3): GAGVSQSPRYKVTKRGQDVALRCDPISGHVSLYWYRQALGQGPEFLTYFNYEAQQDKSGLPNDRFSAERPEGSISTLTIQRTEQRDSAMYRCASSLGGVRRFSGNTIYFGEGSWLTVV.

A note on this clone: Sequence at one end of the junction differs from germline and may be a read error. The gene calls are TRBV5-1 and TRBJ1-2, with 9 nucleotides matching TRBD1. The CDR3 covers 15 residues. Germline V lookup: CDR1 SGHRS, CDR2 YFSETQ. Here the CDR3 reads CASSPRTGERNGYAF. DNA of the CDR3: TGCGCCAGCAGCCCTAGGACAGGGGAGAGAAATGGCTACGCCTTC.

This clone occurred a few times. Sequence at one end of the junction differs from germline and may be a read error. The J gene is TRBJ2-1, the V gene TRBV27, with D uncertain. Per the germline V gene, CDR1 is MNHEY and CDR2 is SMNVEV (reference sequence). There are 14 residues in the CDR3. The CDR3 DNA reads TGTGCCAGCAGTCTTGAACCTGGGGTCAATGAGCATTTCTTC. This translates into CASSLEPGVNEHFF.

The sample holds many counts of this clone. This sequence may be a read error, since a much larger clone differs from it by one base. The same CDR3 is also encoded by other DNA sequences in this sample. V is TRBV27 and J is TRBJ1-5; 8 nucleotides match TRBD1. Germline V gives CDR1 MNHEY, CDR2 SMNVEV (reference sequence). This CDR3 is 14 amino acids long. CDR3 residues: CASSQGAGRQPQHF. The DNA for the CDR3 is TGCGCCAGCAGTCAGGGGGCAGGACGTCAGCCCCAGCATTTT.

A word on this clone: Relative to the germline gene, one junction end is altered; a read error may explain this. The chain uses TRBV7-2 and TRBJ2-2; perhaps D is TRBD1 or TRBD2 (5 bases each). The CDR3 is 14 amino acids. CDR1 and CDR2 (germline): SGHTA, FQGNSA. In DNA, the CDR3 is TGTGCCGGCAGCCAGGGACCAAACACCGGGGAGCTGTTTTTT. It translates to CAGSQGPNTGELFF.

This chain joins TRBV6-1 and TRBJ1-5; D uncertain. The germline V gene encodes CDR1 MNHNS and CDR2 SASEGT. Trimming cost V 6 bases and J 3 bases, with 15 bases left between them. CDR3 length: 15 amino acids. The CDR3 DNA sequence: TGTGCCAGCAGCCCGGGTAGTTTTAACAATCAGCCCCAGCATTTT. Protein: CASSPGSFNNQPQHF.

This clone ranks as medium-sized (0.01 to 0.1%). The J gene is TRBJ2-5, the V gene TRBV28; TRBD1 aligns across 8 bases. The J segment lost 5 bases and the V segment lost 6 bases, leaving 8 bases of the junction unmatched. Germline V gene sequence: CDR1 MDHEN, CDR2 SYDVKM. This CDR3 has 14 residues. CDR3 DNA: TGTGCCAGCAGCACCGGACAGGGCGGGGAGACCCAGTACTTC. It codes for CASSTGQGGETQYF.

In this sample, this clone turned up many times. This sequence joins TRBV11-3 and TRBJ2-2; D not certain. The CDR3 consists of 14 residues. Trimming shortened V by 5 bases and J by 3 bases, and 10 bases separated the two germline ends. Germline assignment: CDR1 SGHNT and CDR2 YENEEA. The CDR3 DNA reads TGTGCCAGCAGCCTAAACCAGTACACCGGGGAGCTGTTTTTT. Encoded protein: CASSLNQYTGELFF.

This clone was seen ten or more times. This chain links TRBV4-2 with TRBJ2-1; possibly TRBD2 for D (6 bases). The germline gives CDR1 LGHNA, CDR2 YNFKEQ. V dropped 2 bases and J dropped 3 bases, with 11 bases sitting between them. This CDR3 contains 15 residues. CDR3 region: CASSQLREYYNEQFF. In DNA form, the CDR3 reads TGTGCCAGCAGCCAACTTCGGGAGTACTACAATGAGCAGTTCTTC.

Ten or more counts support this clone. The chain carries TRBV2 and TRBJ2-7, with 7 bases lining up with TRBD1. The CDR3 loop spans 17 amino acids. The J segment lost 2 bases and the V segment lost 4 bases, leaving 14 bases of the junction unmatched. The germline CDR1 and CDR2 sequences are SNHLY and FYNNEI. The CDR3 region has the DNA TGTGCCAGCAGTGGAGGGACAGCCAAACTAATCACCTACGAGCAGTACTTC. It specifies CASSGGTAKLITYEQYF.

This clone has a count of ten or more. CDR3 sequence (DNA): TGTGCCACGACTAGCAACACCGGGGAGCTGTTTTTT. This sequence encodes CATTSNTGELFF. The J gene is TRBJ2-2, the V gene TRBV12-3 or TRBV12-4; 7 bases map to TRBD2. The CDR3 loop spans 12 amino acids. Trimming removed 10 bases from V and 2 bases from J; junction bases left unmatched: 1.

This clone was picked up many times. The rearrangement links TRBV3-1 to TRBJ1-5; D is unresolved. The CDR3 totals 13 residues. Trimming pared 2 bases from V and 1 base from J, leaving 3 bases between. CDR1 is LGHDT, CDR2 YNNKEL, per germline (reference sequence). Here the CDR3 reads CASSQMSNQPQHF. CDR3 in DNA: TGTGCCAGCAGCCAAATGAGCAATCAGCCCCAGCATTTT.

The chain carries TRBV7-6 and TRBJ2-5; D is uncertain. The CDR3 runs 14 residues. Germline V CDR1 and CDR2: SGHVS, FNYEAQ. V was cut by 1 base and J by 2 bases, with 8 bases left in between. DNA for the CDR3: TGTGCCAGCAGCTTAGAGCCGGAACAAGAGACCCAGTACTTC. Its translation: CASSLEPEQETQYF.

V is TRBV28 and J is TRBJ2-1; D call uncertain. The CDR3 length is 15 residues. Germline V lookup: CDR1 MDHEN, CDR2 SYDVKM. With 6 bases removed from V and 5 bases from J, the gap between germline ends came to 17 bases. CDR3 in amino acids: CASSPVGFTDNEQFF. The CDR3 DNA sequence: TGTGCCAGCAGCCCCGTGGGGTTTACAGACAATGAGCAGTTCTTC.

The chain carries TRBV28 and TRBJ2-2; TRBD2 aligns across 12 bases. The V segment lost 7 bases and the J segment 5 bases; nucleotides outside the gene matches: 11. Looked up from germline, CDR1 is MDHEN and CDR2 is SYDVKM. The CDR3 contains 17 residues. The CDR3 region is CASTILLAGGRTGELFF. The CDR3 DNA sequence: TGTGCCAGCACTATACTTCTAGCGGGAGGGCGGACCGGGGAGCTGTTTTTT.

By share, this clone counts as medium-sized. This sample also contains other DNA sequences that code for the same CDR3. The rearrangement joins TRBV12-3 or TRBV12-4 to TRBJ2-7; D may be TRBD1 or TRBD2 (5 bases each). With 6 bases removed from V and 9 bases from J, the gap between germline ends came to 15 bases. This CDR3 comprises 12 residues. In DNA, the CDR3 is TGTGCCAGCAGAGGGACCCAAGGGGTGCAGTACTTC. Its protein is CASRGTQGVQYF.

The sample holds one count of this clone. An end of the junction does not agree with germline; a read error may underlie this. The gene calls are TRBV5-1 and TRBJ2-3; 7 bases are shared with TRBD2. Germline values: CDR1 SGHRS, CDR2 YFSETQ. The CDR3 runs to 15 residues. The CDR3 DNA is TGCGCCAACAGCTTTCTAGCGGTGGGGATCGATACGCAGTATTTT. Translation: CANSFLAVGIDTQYF.

This rearrangement joins TRBV6-1 to TRBJ1-2; a weak D match, TRBD1 (6 bases). The V gene lost 2 bases and the J gene lost 1 base, with 14 bases spanning the gap. This CDR3 is 16 amino acids long. The germline gives CDR1 MNHNS, CDR2 SASEGT. This CDR3 reads CASSELRGARNYGYTF. The CDR3 DNA follows: TGTGCCAGCAGTGAACTACGGGGGGCGCGTAACTATGGCTACACCTTC.

This clone was recorded at least ten times. The chain is built from TRBV9 and TRBJ2-1; tentative D call: TRBD1 (6 bases). Germline-derived CDR1 and CDR2 are SGDLS and YYNGEE. Deletions cut 3 bases from V and 8 bases from J, with 15 bases between. The CDR3 is 14 amino acids. The CDR3 sequence: CASSAADPGDEQFF. The CDR3 coding sequence is TGTGCCAGCAGCGCGGCCGACCCAGGGGATGAGCAGTTCTTC.

This clone was recorded a few times. V gene TRBV28 combines with J gene TRBJ2-1, with D perhaps being TRBD1 or TRBD2 (6 bases each). The CDR3 is 14 residues long. Trimming left V 4 bases short and J 6 bases short, with 13 bases between. CDR1 and CDR2 from the germline V gene are MDHEN and SYDVKM. CDR3 nucleotides: TGTGCCAGCAGTTCACTATCGGGGGCCAATGAGCAGTTCTTC. Translated, it gives CASSSLSGANEQFF.